The clone carrying this T cell receptor (beta chain) was seen a single time. The CDR3 covers 14 residues. The germline CDR1 and CDR2 sequences are SGHNT and YYREEE (reference sequence). The V end lost 0 bases, the J end lost 5 bases, and 9 bases lay between the germline ends. Treatment denoted: randomized to nivolumab then ipilimumab (arm A) or the reverse (arm B). Patients had received no earlier DNA-damaging chemotherapy. From thawed PBMCs, live CD3+CD8+ cells negative for CD19 and CD56 were sorted. Assay: immunoSEQ multiplex PCR; the TCRdb copy retains only in-frame clones and omits some. The sample holds 20,000 or so clones, around four fifths seen once. This specimen comes from a study of sequential checkpoint blockade in melanoma. Study at large: Each arm's sequence ended with maintenance nivolumab.

The sequence came from a human donor with melanoma. The specimen comprised CD8+ T cells sorted from blood (inferred from file names), sampled from a patient given nivolumab and ipilimumab in sequence. The rearrangement joins TRBV5-4 to TRBJ2-1, with D unclear. This CDR3 is CASSLEAGHNEQFF. DNA of the CDR3: TGTGCCAGCAGCTTGGAGGCAGGCCACAATGAGCAGTTCTTC.